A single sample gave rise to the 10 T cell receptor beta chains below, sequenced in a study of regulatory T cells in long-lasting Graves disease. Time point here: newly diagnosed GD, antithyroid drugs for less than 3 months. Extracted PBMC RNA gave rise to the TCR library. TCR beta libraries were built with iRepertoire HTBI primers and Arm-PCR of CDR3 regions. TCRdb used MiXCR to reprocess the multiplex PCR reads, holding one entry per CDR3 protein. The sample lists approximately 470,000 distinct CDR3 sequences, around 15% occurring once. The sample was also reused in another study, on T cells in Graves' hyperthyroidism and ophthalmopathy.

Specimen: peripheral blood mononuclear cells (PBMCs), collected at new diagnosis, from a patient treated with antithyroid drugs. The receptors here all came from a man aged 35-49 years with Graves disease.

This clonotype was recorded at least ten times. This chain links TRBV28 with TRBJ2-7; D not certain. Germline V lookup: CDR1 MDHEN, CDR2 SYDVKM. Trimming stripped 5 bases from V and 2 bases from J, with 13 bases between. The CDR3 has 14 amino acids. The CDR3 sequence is CASSMHGLPYEQYF. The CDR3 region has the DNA TGTGCCAGCAGTATGCACGGGCTGCCCTACGAGCAGTACTTC.

CDR3 protein: CASNQLAGGLGEQYF. Here the CDR3 DNA reads TGTGCCAGCAACCAACTAGCGGGAGGTCTTGGCGAGCAGTACTTC. V is TRBV6-1 and J is TRBJ2-7; 12 nucleotides agree with TRBD2. Germline trimming cut 7 bases from V and 6 bases from J; bases unmatched to any gene: 10. CDR1 MNHNS and CDR2 SASEGT come from the germline V gene. This CDR3 spans 15 amino acids.

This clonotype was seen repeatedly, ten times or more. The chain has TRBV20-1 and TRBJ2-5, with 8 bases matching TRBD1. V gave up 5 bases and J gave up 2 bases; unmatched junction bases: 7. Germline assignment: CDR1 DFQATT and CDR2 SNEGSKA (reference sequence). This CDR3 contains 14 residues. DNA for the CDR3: TGCAGTGCTTTACCGGGACAGGATCAAGAGACCCAGTACTTC. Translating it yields CSALPGQDQETQYF.

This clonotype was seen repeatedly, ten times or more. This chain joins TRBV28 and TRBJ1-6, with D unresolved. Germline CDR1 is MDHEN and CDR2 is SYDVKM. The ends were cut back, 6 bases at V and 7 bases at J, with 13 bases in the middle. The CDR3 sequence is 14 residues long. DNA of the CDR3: TGTGCCAGCAGAAACTCTGGCCCGAATTCACCCCTCCACTTT. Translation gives CASRNSGPNSPLHF.

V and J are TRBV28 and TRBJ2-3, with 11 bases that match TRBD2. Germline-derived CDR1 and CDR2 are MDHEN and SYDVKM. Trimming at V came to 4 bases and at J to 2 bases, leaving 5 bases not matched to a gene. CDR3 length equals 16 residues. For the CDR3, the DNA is TGTGCCAGCAGTTCGACTAGCGGGATTTACACAGATACGCAGTATTTT. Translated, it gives CASSSTSGIYTDTQYF.

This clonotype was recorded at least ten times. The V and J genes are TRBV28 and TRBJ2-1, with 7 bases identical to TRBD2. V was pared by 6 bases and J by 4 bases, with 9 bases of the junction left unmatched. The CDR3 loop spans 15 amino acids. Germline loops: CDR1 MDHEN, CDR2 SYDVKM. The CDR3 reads CASSEGGPRYNEQFF. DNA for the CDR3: TGTGCCAGCAGCGAGGGAGGGCCTCGATACAATGAGCAGTTCTTC.

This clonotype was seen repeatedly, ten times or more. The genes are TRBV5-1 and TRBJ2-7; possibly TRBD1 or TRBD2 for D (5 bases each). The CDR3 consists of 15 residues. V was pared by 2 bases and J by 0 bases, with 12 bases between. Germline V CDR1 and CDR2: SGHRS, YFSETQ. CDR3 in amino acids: CASSLGTGSSYEQYF. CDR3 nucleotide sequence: TGCGCCAGCAGCTTAGGGACGGGCAGCTCCTACGAGCAGTACTTC.

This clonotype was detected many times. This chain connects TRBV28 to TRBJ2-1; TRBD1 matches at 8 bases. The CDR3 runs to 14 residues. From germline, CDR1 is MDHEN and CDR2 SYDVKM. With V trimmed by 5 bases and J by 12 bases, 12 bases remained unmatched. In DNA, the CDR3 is TGTGCCAGCAGTGGACAGGGTGGTCTGTCGGTGCAGTTCTTC. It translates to CASSGQGGLSVQFF. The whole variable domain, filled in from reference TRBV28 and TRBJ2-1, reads DVKVTQSSRYLVKRTGEKVFLECVQDMDHENMFWYRQDPGLGLRLIYFSYDVKMKEKGDIPEGYSVSREKKERFSLILESASTNQTSMYLCASSGQGGLSVQFFGPGTRLTVL.

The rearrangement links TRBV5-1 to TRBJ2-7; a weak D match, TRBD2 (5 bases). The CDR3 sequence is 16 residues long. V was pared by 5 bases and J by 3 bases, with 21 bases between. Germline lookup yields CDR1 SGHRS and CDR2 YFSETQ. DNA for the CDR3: TGCGCCAGCAGACCCTCGACAAGCGGAGCTTACTACGAGCAGTACTTC. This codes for CASRPSTSGAYYEQYF.

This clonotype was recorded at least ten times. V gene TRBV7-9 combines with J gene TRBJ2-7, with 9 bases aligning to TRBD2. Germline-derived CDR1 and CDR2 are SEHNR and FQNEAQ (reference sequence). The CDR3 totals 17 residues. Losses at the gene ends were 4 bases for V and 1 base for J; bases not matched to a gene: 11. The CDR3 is CASSSSGSSGTSYEQYF. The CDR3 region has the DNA TGTGCCAGCAGCTCCTCGGGCTCTAGCGGGACATCCTACGAGCAGTACTTC.